The clone carrying this T cell receptor beta chain was found many times. This record comes from a study of CD8+CD57+ T cells in acquired aplastic anemia. Flow cytometry had shown expanded CD8+CD57+ cells in the patients chosen for sequencing. The use of genomic DNA as template underpinned the TCR beta VDJ and CDR3 profiling. One entry per CDR3 protein, called by TCRdb with MiXCR from the reads. The repertoire consists of about 240,000 distinct CDR3 sequences, with around half occurring once and the leading ten covering 7% to 9.5%. Trimming took off 5 bases at V and 6 bases at J, with 15 bases between the two ends. Germline V gene data show CDR1 as MNHEY and CDR2 as SMNVEV (reference sequence). This CDR3 has 14 residues.

This clonotype was obtained from a human donor with aplastic anemia. Sequenced material: sorted CD4+, CD8+, or CD8+CD57+ T cells (not recorded which) from PBMCs. V is TRBV27 and J is TRBJ2-3, with D uncertain. CDR3 nucleotides: TGTGCCAGCAGTCCATCACGCCCCCAGGATACGCAGTATTTT. It is translated as CASSPSRPQDTQYF.